This TCR beta chain was retrieved from a study of memory CD8 T cells in hepatitis C reinfection. Assay: immunoSEQ multiplex PCR; the TCRdb copy retains only in-frame clones and omits some. The sample consists of tens of thousands of clones, roughly 90% of them appearing once. This CDR3 is 12 amino acids long. V was clipped by 2 bases and J by 7 bases, with 6 bases between them. The germline CDR1 and CDR2 sequences are MDHEN and SYDVKM. The time point here: pre-reinfection, 55 to 20 weeks before reinfection detection. TCR sequencing was done directly ex vivo on sorted cells, without expansion in vitro. This clone was detected only once.

The rearrangement joins TRBV28 to TRBJ2-1; no firm D call. The material sequenced was naive CD8+ T cells sorted from blood. This TCR came from a man aged 18 to 29 with hepatitis C virus infection. The CDR3 region has the DNA TGTGCCAGCAGTTTACCCGGTAATGAGCAGTTCTTC. This translates into CASSLPGNEQFF.